A selection of T cell receptor beta chains follows, all from one sample in a study of blood T cell repertoires in COVID-19. Libraries were prepared by immunoSEQ multiplex PCR; TCRdb keeps only in-frame clonotypes and omits some of them. There are about 110,000 clones in the sample; around 79% occur only once, and around 15% lies in the top ten. The sequencing sample was made of peripheral blood. These receptors all come from a woman older than 75 with active or convalescent COVID-19. Both conserved end residues are part of each CDR3. The D gene is left open where the match is weak. The size field is filled for only some rows; it gives once, few, many or a size class.

>TRBV7-9|-|TRBJ1-5|few
TGTGCCAGCAGCTTAGGACAGGGCAATCAGCCCCAGCATTTT
CASSLGQGNQPQHF
>TRBV14|TRBD2|TRBJ2-1|-
TGTGCCAGCAGCCAAGTAGCGAGCGGGAGGTCCCATGAGCAGTTCTTC
CASSQVASGRSHEQFF
>TRBV11-2|TRBD1|TRBJ2-7|-
TGTGCCAGCAGCCAGACAGGGGGGGGTTACGAGCAGTACTTC
CASSQTGGGYEQYF
>TRBV4-3|-|TRBJ1-4|-
TGCGCCAGCAGCCAAGATCTTGGCAGGGATGAAAAACTGTTTTTT
CASSQDLGRDEKLFF
>TRBV5-6|TRBD1|TRBJ1-1|-
TGTGCCAGCAGCTTAAGTGGGACAGCGGACACTGAAGCTTTCTTT
CASSLSGTADTEAFF
>TRBV11-2|-|TRBJ2-7|-
TGTGCCAGCAGCTTACCATGGGGCTCTCGCTACGAGCAGTACTTC
CASSLPWGSRYEQYF
>TRBV11-3|TRBD2|TRBJ2-1|-
TGTGCCAGCAGCTTAGATCCTAGCGGGGTTGAGCAGTTCTTC
CASSLDPSGVEQFF
>TRBV11-3|TRBD2|TRBJ2-3|once
TGTGCCAGCAGCCTTGGCGGGGGTTTGGATACGCAGTATTTT
CASSLGGGLDTQYF
>TRBV5-1|-|TRBJ2-1|-
TGCGCCAGCAGCTTGGCCCAACAAGACAATGAGCAGTTCTTC
CASSLAQQDNEQFF
>TRBV9|-|TRBJ2-7|-
TGTGCCAGCAGCGTAGCACTAAACTCCTACGAGCAGTACTTC
CASSVALNSYEQYF
>TRBV20-1|-|TRBJ1-3|-
TGCAGTGCTAGTCAGGGAAATTTCGGAAACACCATATATTTT
CSASQGNFGNTIYF
>TRBV6-4|-|TRBJ1-1|-
TGTGCCAGCAGTGCTGGCAAGAACACTGAAGCTTTCTTT
CASSAGKNTEAFF
>TRBV28|-|TRBJ2-7|-
TGTGCCAGCAGTTTAGGTGGGAGAGGGTGGGAGCAGTACTTC
CASSLGGRGWEQYF
>TRBV2|-|TRBJ1-1|-
TGTGCCAGCAGTGATTTTGGGAGCGTGGCAGAAGCTTTCTTT
CASSDFGSVAEAFF
>TRBV4-3|-|TRBJ1-1|-
TGCGCCAGCAGCCAAGATCGGAGGGGAACTGAAGCTTTCTTT
CASSQDRRGTEAFF
>TRBV6-2/TRBV6-3|-|TRBJ1-1|once
TGTGCCAGCAGTCACCACAGCACAGCGAACACTGAAGCTTTCTTT
CASSHHSTANTEAFF
>TRBV28|TRBD1|TRBJ1-2|-
TGTGCCAGCAGTTCCCGAAACCGGGACAGGGGCTACACCTTC
CASSSRNRDRGYTF
>TRBV5-4|TRBD2|TRBJ2-1|-
TGTGCCAGCAGCCAATCTAGCGGGAGGGCCCTTGAGCAGTTCTTC
CASSQSSGRALEQFF
>TRBV11-3|-|TRBJ1-1|medium-sized
TGTGCCAGCAGCTTCGCAGGGGTGAACACTGAAGCTTTCTTT
CASSFAGVNTEAFF
>TRBV4-2|TRBD1|TRBJ1-2|-
TGTGCCAGCAGCACCCCGACAGGGGTCGGCTATGGCTACACCTTC
CASSTPTGVGYGYTF
>TRBV20-1|-|TRBJ2-5|-
TGCAGTGCTACTCAAACAGGCCCTCAATACTTC
CSATQTGPQYF
>TRBV29-1|-|TRBJ2-7|-
TGCAGCGGGAGACGGCGCTACGAGCAGTACTTC
CSGRRRYEQYF
>TRBV5-1|TRBD1|TRBJ2-1|-
TGCGCCAGCAGCAGTTCAGGACAGGGGGCCCACAATGAGCAGTTCTTC
CASSSSGQGAHNEQFF
>TRBV5-1|-|TRBJ2-2|-
TGCGCCAGCGGCCCCAGGGTTCCCGGGGAGCTGTTTTTT
CASGPRVPGELFF
>TRBV28|TRBD2|TRBJ2-7|once
TGTGCCAGCCTTAAAGGCGGGAGTCTCTACGAGCAGTACTTC
CASLKGGSLYEQYF
>TRBV5-1|TRBD2|TRBJ2-2|-
TGCGCCAGCAGCCTCCAGGTAGCGGGAGCGCGGTCGGACACCGGGGAGCTGTTTTTT
CASSLQVAGARSDTGELFF
>TRBV19|TRBD1|TRBJ1-1|-
TGTGCCAGTAGTAGCCGGGACAGGGGTGGGGGCACTGAAGCTTTCTTT
CASSSRDRGGGTEAFF